The present entry profiles one T cell receptor beta chain with its context. This clone was seen a handful of times. Its antigen has not been determined. Base-call qualities are not available, and no considerably larger clone is one nucleotide away. Sample time point, as interpreted from the label and publication: cycle 4 day 1 (C4D1), after less than 7 weeks of nivolumab. All trial patients had relapsed after autologous stem cell transplantation, with cohorts A, B and C differing in prior brentuximab vedotin exposure. Magnetic negative selection with a Miltenyi CD8+ T cell isolation kit was used to purify CD8+ T cells from thawed PBMCs. A total of 56 patients with relapsed/refractory classical Hodgkin lymphoma made up the trial cohort, and each patient's best overall response was complete response, partial response or progressive disease. Trial patients were treated with single-agent nivolumab in the multi-cohort phase II CheckMate 205 trial. An independent review committee assessed best overall response by applying the 2007 International Working Group response criteria. Trial PBMCs were collected just before the start of nivolumab (C1D1) and during therapy at cycle 2 day 1 and cycle 4 day 1. Peripheral blood was collected in 8 mL Vacutainer Cell Preparation Tubes, from which PBMCs were isolated by centrifugation and then cryopreserved. Purified CD4+ and CD8+ fractions were prepared only for cases with an additional available PBMC sample. Magnetically labelled cells were depleted on LS columns in a quadroMACS separator, and the flow-through was collected as the purified fraction.

The data derive from a study of PD-1 blockade in classical Hodgkin lymphoma (dated by TCRdb to the early 2020s). About the full investigation: Nivolumab dosing was 3 mg/kg intravenously every 2 weeks, continuing until either disease progression or unacceptable toxicity. A peripheral blood immune signature of response to PD-1 blockade in classical Hodgkin lymphoma was defined using TCR beta sequencing and CyTOF.

Overall study results and their limits: Baseline diversity similar to that of newly diagnosed patients was observed in trial patients achieving complete response, whereas significantly lower diversity was observed in partial responders and progressors. Baseline TCR diversity was reported as lower in newly diagnosed patients than in healthy donors, and lower still in relapsed/refractory patients. Diversity was lower in patients who began nivolumab less than 1 year after ASCT, so these patients were left out of later analyses to avoid confounding by immune reconstitution. Only a single clinical trial cohort was studied, and what caused the repertoire differences, possibly disease activity or prior therapy, remained undefined. By C4D1, a significant rise was seen in CD4+ TCR diversity but not in CD8+ TCR diversity (p=0.0027 vs p=0.16), and the rise was most apparent among complete responders (p=0.02).

Genomic DNA was extracted with the Qiagen DNeasy kit from unsorted PBMCs and from negatively selected CD4+ and CD8+ fractions. Using primers that anneal to V and J segments, immunoSEQ multiplex PCR amplified the TCR beta CDR3 regions. A synthetic immune receptor repertoire was used to minimize amplification bias, and any remaining bias was removed computationally after sequencing. Under the source paper's analysis protocol: Repertoire diversity was quantified as the Shannon entropy index using custom Python scripts. The unsorted, CD4+ and CD8+ repertoires were each analyzed separately, with the exception of combined analyses, where CD4+ and CD8+ sequences were merged in silico. A clone was considered expanded if an increase in frequency of at least 2-fold after treatment relative to C1D1 was found, and a pseudocount of 0.5 was applied to clones undetected at baseline. Clones with 0 or 1 copy at C1D1 were defined as singleton clones, while clones with 2 or more copies were defined as non-singleton clones. Clones expanded in unsorted samples were labelled as CD4+, CD8+ or unknown by matching protein sequences in sorted samples from the same patient. Wilcoxon tests on paired samples were used to test changes in diversity from C1D1 to C4D1. TCRdb carries this immuneACCESS record with in-frame sequences only. Its versions omit some clonotypes, under half of them owing to an unresolved V gene in the studies checked, with the rest unexplained. V, J and clone size reflect that table, while D and trimming were determined from the DNA. Within this sample are about 2,300 clones, with 55% to 75% of them counted one time only. The top ten clonotypes cover around 70% of the sample.

As encoded in the germline V gene, CDR1 is SGHRS while CDR2 is YFSETQ. Including the terminal cysteine and phenylalanine, the CDR3 comprises 17 residues. Only the CDR3 region is kept as DNA, spanning 51 bases read in frame from base 1. Relative to germline, V is missing 5 bases and J is missing 3 bases, with 14 bases of the junction outside any gene match. The chain was built from TRBV5-1 and TRBJ2-1, with 7 bases aligning to TRBD2. The receptor comes from a human donor with classical Hodgkin lymphoma. This material consisted of CD8+ T cells from blood, taken before the fourth cycle of nivolumab. CDR3 loop: CASSKSGERDFYNEQFF. The nucleotides read TGCGCCAGCAGTAAAAGCGGGGAGAGAGACTTCTACAATGAGCAGTTCTTC.